These 22 T cell receptor beta chains were sequenced from one sample in a study of blood T cell repertoires in COVID-19. Only in-frame clones appear in the TCRdb table, and some are missing; sequencing was by immunoSEQ multiplex PCR. The repertoire holds about 220,000 clones, with approximately 80% as singletons. Sequenced input: peripheral blood. These TCRs come from a woman aged 55-70 years who had recovered from COVID-19.

The chain couples TRBV19 to TRBJ2-2; D might be TRBD1 (5 bases). CDR3 length: 14 residues. V lost 1 base and J 7 bases, leaving 10 bases between the germline ends. Germline values: CDR1 LNHDA, CDR2 SQIVND (reference sequence). The CDR3 protein is CASSIARASGELFF. DNA of the CDR3: TGTGCCAGTAGTATAGCCAGGGCGAGCGGGGAGCTGTTTTTT.

This rearrangement joins TRBV28 to TRBJ2-5; D uncertain. Germline V gives CDR1 MDHEN, CDR2 SYDVKM. The CDR3 consists of 11 residues. The germline V and J ends were trimmed by 4 bases and 5 bases, with 5 bases remaining between them. DNA for the CDR3: TGTGCCAGCAGTTCTCGGGAGACCCAGTACTTC. It translates to CASSSRETQYF.

This chain joins TRBV3-1 (or the pseudogene TRBV3-2) and TRBJ1-6; TRBD1 might be the D (5 bases). Trimming shortened V by 1 base and J by 9 bases, and 13 bases separated the two germline ends. CDR1 and CDR2 (germline): LGHDT, YNNKEL (reference sequence). The CDR3 consists of 15 residues. The CDR3 DNA sequence: TGTGCCAGCAGCCAAGGGAAAGGGGCCGCTTCACCCCTCCACTTT. The encoded protein is CASSQGKGAASPLHF.

The V call is TRBV5-4, the J call TRBJ2-5, with 7 bases identical to TRBD1. The CDR3 has 14 residues. Per the germline V gene, CDR1 is SGHNT and CDR2 is YYREEE (reference sequence). The trim removed 4 bases at V and 1 base at J, leaving 4 bases unmatched. CDR3 in DNA: TGTGCCAGCAGCAAAACAGGGGTCCAAGAGACCCAGTACTTC. This gives the protein CASSKTGVQETQYF.

The chain uses TRBV19 and TRBJ2-1, with 11 bases aligning to TRBD2. J lost 2 bases, V lost 4 bases, and 4 bases had no gene match. CDR3 length equals 16 residues. CDR1 is LNHDA and CDR2 is SQIVND in the germline V gene (reference sequence). CDR3 sequence reads: CASSRDSGGAYNEQFF. In DNA form, the CDR3 reads TGTGCCAGTAGTAGAGATAGCGGGGGGGCCTACAATGAGCAGTTCTTC.

The chain uses TRBV15 and TRBJ1-5; D call uncertain. The CDR3 is 13 residues long. The germline V gene has CDR1 LNHNV and CDR2 YYDKDF (reference sequence). V gave up 0 bases and J gave up 6 bases, with 6 bases separating them. The CDR3 DNA reads TGTGCCACCAGCAGAGAGAGGATTCAGCCCCAGCATTTT. Translating it yields CATSRERIQPQHF.

The chain couples TRBV7-2 to TRBJ2-3; 12 bases are shared with TRBD2. J lost 7 bases, V lost 6 bases, and 11 bases had no gene match. CDR1 and CDR2 (germline): SGHTA, FQGNSA. This CDR3 contains 16 residues. CDR3 nucleotide sequence: TGTGCCAGCAGTCTTCTAGCGGGGGGGATAACGAATACGCAGTATTTT. It is translated as CASSLLAGGITNTQYF.

V is TRBV7-3 and J is TRBJ2-2; TRBD1 aligns across 8 bases. This CDR3 is 16 amino acids long. V shed 0 bases and J 8 bases; nucleotides not matched to a gene: 8. CDR1 SGHTA and CDR2 FQGTGA come from the germline V gene. CDR3 nucleotide sequence: TGTGCCAGCAGCTTAACCCCAGGGGGCGCTTCTGGGGAGCTGTTTTTT. Translation gives CASSLTPGGASGELFF.

The rearrangement links TRBV7-9 to TRBJ2-5; 7 nucleotides agree with TRBD2. The CDR3 contains 15 residues. Trimming removed 5 bases from V and 6 bases from J; junction bases left unmatched: 12. The germline V gene has CDR1 SEHNR and CDR2 FQNEAQ (reference sequence). The CDR3 coding sequence is TGTGCCAGCAGCCAGCTGGGGGGGGTCGTTCAGACCCAGTACTTC. Its protein is CASSQLGGVVQTQYF. Combining the CDR3 with reference TRBV7-9 and TRBJ2-5 gives the whole variable domain DTGVSQNPRHKITKRGQNVTFRCDPISEHNRLYWYRQTLGQGPEFLTYFQNEAQLEKSRLLSDRFSAERPKGSFSTLEIQRTEQGDSAMYLCASSQLGGVVQTQYFGPGTRLLVL.

The V call is TRBV21-1, the J call TRBJ2-1; TRBD2, the table's D call, was not compared with the DNA. TRBV21-1 is annotated as a pseudogene. The CDR3 spans 16 residues. Here the CDR3 reads CASSRLAGGPYNEQFF. The CDR3 region has the DNA TGTGCCAGCAGCCGGCTAGCGGGGGGGCCCTACAATGAGCAGTTCTTC.

The chain combines TRBV5-1 with TRBJ2-5; D might be TRBD2 (5 bases). CDR3 length: 14 amino acids. Germline values: CDR1 SGHRS, CDR2 YFSETQ. V lost 0 bases and J 0 bases, leaving 6 bases between the germline ends. This CDR3 reads CASSLASNQETQYF. CDR3 nucleotides: TGCGCCAGCAGCTTGGCTAGCAACCAAGAGACCCAGTACTTC.

The J gene is TRBJ2-1, the V gene TRBV9; D is undetermined. Germline V gene sequence: CDR1 SGDLS, CDR2 YYNGEE. Between the trimmed V and J ends, which lost 0 bases and 6 bases, there was a span of 7 bases. The length of the CDR3 is 13 residues. The CDR3 spells CASSVGPANEQFF. CDR3 in DNA: TGTGCCAGCAGCGTAGGGCCTGCCAATGAGCAGTTCTTC.

This sequence joins TRBV18 and TRBJ2-1; TRBD2 aligns across 14 bases. The CDR3 is 17 amino acids. Trimming cost V 3 bases and J 7 bases; bases outside gene matches: 8. Germline V lookup: CDR1 KGHSH, CDR2 LQKENI. The CDR3 nucleotides read TGTGCCAGCTCACCCCCTGGACTAGCGGGGGGCTGGAATGAGCAGTTCTTC. It translates to CASSPPGLAGGWNEQFF.

CDR3 protein: CASSQGAGLNTEAFF. CDR3 in DNA: TGTGCCAGCAGCCAAGGGGCAGGTTTGAACACTGAAGCTTTCTTT. The V and J genes are TRBV3-1 (or the pseudogene TRBV3-2) and TRBJ1-1; D gene uncertain. The CDR3 contains 15 residues. V lost 1 base and J 0 bases, leaving 9 bases between the germline ends. The germline V gene has CDR1 LGHDT and CDR2 YNNKEL (reference sequence).

V gene TRBV11-2 combines with J gene TRBJ2-5, with a possible D match to TRBD2 (5 bases). With 3 bases removed from V and 5 bases from J, the gap between germline ends came to 19 bases. The CDR3 spans 16 residues. The germline CDR1 and CDR2 sequences are SGHAT and FQNNGV. CDR3 loop: CASSFTGSKVWETQYF. The CDR3 nucleotides are TGTGCCAGCAGCTTTACGGGGTCTAAGGTGTGGGAGACCCAGTACTTC.

This clone was seen only once. One end of the junction does not line up with germline, which may come from a read error. The gene calls are TRBV6-5 and TRBJ2-7, with 8 bases fitting TRBD2. This CDR3 contains 13 residues. Germline-derived CDR1 and CDR2 are MNHEY and SVGAGI. Here the CDR3 DNA reads TGTGCCAGCAGGCCCCCGGGGGGGGTCGGTTTGAACTTC. Its protein is CASRPPGGVGLNF.

The J gene is TRBJ1-4, the V gene TRBV5-8; TRBD1 might be the D (5 bases). Trimming took off 2 bases at V and 4 bases at J, with 21 bases between the two ends. The CDR3 is 18 amino acids. Germline loops: CDR1 SGHTS, CDR2 YDEGEE. The DNA for the CDR3 is TGTGCCAGCAGCTTCGGTTTGGGAGGGGCCGCCGATAATGAAAAACTGTTTTTT. Translating it yields CASSFGLGGAADNEKLFF.

This sequence joins TRBV5-1 and TRBJ1-2; the D is unclear. Between the trimmed V and J ends, which lost 1 base and 0 bases, there was a span of 10 bases. CDR1 and CDR2 (germline): SGHRS, YFSETQ. This CDR3 has 15 amino acids. CDR3 DNA sequence: TGCGCCAGCAGCTTGTTTCCGGGGACTAACTATGGCTACACCTTC. Translating gives CASSLFPGTNYGYTF.

V is TRBV5-1 and J is TRBJ1-1; no firm D call. The germline V gene encodes CDR1 SGHRS and CDR2 YFSETQ. The CDR3 extends over 11 amino acids. With 0 bases removed from V and 8 bases from J, the gap between germline ends came to 5 bases. DNA of the CDR3: TGCGCCAGCAGCTTGGGTCAAGAAGCTTTCTTT. It is translated as CASSLGQEAFF.

There are a few counts of this clone. The rearrangement links TRBV5-1 to TRBJ1-2; D gene ambiguous. The V end was cut by 1 base, the J end by 1 base, with 11 bases between. The CDR3 runs to 15 residues. Germline values: CDR1 SGHRS, CDR2 YFSETQ. CDR3 nucleotide sequence: TGCGCCAGCAGCTTGACTTCCATTCTTAACTATGGCTACACCTTC. This translates into CASSLTSILNYGYTF.

The chain joins TRBV4-3 to TRBJ1-3; D is unclear. The CDR3 runs 15 residues. Germline CDR1 is LGHNA and CDR2 is YSLEER. V was shortened by 2 bases and J by 0 bases, with 8 bases between the two germline ends. The CDR3 loop reads CASSQTTYSGNTIYF. The CDR3 coding sequence is TGCGCCAGCAGCCAAACAACGTACTCTGGAAACACCATATATTTT.

This chain joins TRBV11-3 and TRBJ2-7; D not certain. Between the trimmed V and J ends, which lost 0 bases and 3 bases, there was a span of 12 bases. Germline V gives CDR1 SGHNT, CDR2 YENEEA. The CDR3 length is 15 residues. For the CDR3, the DNA is TGTGCCAGCAGCTTAGAATCCTCGCCAGACTACGAGCAGTACTTC. Translated: CASSLESSPDYEQYF.